Many counts were recorded for the clone carrying this T cell receptor (beta chain). Germline V gives CDR1 DFQATT, CDR2 SNEGSKA (reference sequence). V was pared by 5 bases and J by 10 bases, with 6 bases of the junction left unmatched. CDR3 length: 11 amino acids. This sample was taken from a study of early T cells in non-severe SARS-CoV-2 infection. Researchers attached unique molecular identifiers to individual cDNA molecules. MiXCR, applied by TCRdb to the 5' RACE reads, yields one record per CDR3 protein. The table records around 40,000 distinct CDR3 sequences, 6% to 7.5% of them present only once.

The TCR originated in an adult who was a healthcare worker with PCR-confirmed SARS-CoV-2 infection or an uninfected control (not recorded which). The specimen comprised whole blood, sampled at baseline. The rearrangement joins TRBV20-1 to TRBJ1-2, with TRBD1 identical over 8 bases. DNA for the CDR3: TGCAGTGCTCCCCGGGACAGGACCTACACCTTC. Translated: CSAPRDRTYTF.